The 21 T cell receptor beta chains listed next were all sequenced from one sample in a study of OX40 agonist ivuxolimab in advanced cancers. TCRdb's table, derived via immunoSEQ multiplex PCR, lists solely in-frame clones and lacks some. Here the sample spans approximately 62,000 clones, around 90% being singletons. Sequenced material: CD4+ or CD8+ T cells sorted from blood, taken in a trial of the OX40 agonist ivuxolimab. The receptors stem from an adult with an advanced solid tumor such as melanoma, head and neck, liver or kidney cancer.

The CDR3 loop is CASSLMVPPVPDTQYF. CDR3 sequence (DNA): TGTGCCAGCTCACTCATGGTCCCTCCGGTCCCAGATACGCAGTATTTT. The V call is TRBV18, the J call TRBJ2-3, with D hard to call. CDR1 is KGHSH, CDR2 LQKENI, per germline. The CDR3 consists of 16 residues. The V end lost 4 bases, the J end lost 4 bases, and 18 bases lay between the germline ends.

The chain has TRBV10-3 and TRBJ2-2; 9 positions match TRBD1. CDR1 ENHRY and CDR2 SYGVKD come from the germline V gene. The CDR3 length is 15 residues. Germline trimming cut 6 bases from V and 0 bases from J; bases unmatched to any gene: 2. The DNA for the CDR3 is TGTGCCATCAGGGGACAGGGCGCGAACACCGGGGAGCTGTTTTTT. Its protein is CAIRGQGANTGELFF.

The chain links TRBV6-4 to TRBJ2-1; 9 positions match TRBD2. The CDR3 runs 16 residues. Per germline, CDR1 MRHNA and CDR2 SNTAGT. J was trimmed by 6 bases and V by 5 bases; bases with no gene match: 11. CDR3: CASSRTGTSSSNEQFF. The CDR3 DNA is TGTGCCAGCAGTCGAACCGGGACTAGCAGCTCCAATGAGCAGTTCTTC.

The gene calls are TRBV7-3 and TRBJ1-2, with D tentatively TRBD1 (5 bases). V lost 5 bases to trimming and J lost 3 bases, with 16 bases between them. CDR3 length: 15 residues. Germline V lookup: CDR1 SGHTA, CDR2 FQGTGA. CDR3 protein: CASSLGTGFDYGYTF. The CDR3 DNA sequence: TGTGCCAGCAGCCTCGGGACCGGATTTGACTATGGCTACACCTTC.

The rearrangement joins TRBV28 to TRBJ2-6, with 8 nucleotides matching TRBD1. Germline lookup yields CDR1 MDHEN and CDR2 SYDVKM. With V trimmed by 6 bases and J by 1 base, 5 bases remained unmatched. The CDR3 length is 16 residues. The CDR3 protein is CASSTRTGSGANVLTF. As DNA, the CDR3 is TGTGCCAGCAGCACCAGGACAGGGTCTGGGGCCAACGTCCTGACTTTC. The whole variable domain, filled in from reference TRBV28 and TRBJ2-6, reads DVKVTQSSRYLVKRTGEKVFLECVQDMDHENMFWYRQDPGLGLRLIYFSYDVKMKEKGDIPEGYSVSREKKERFSLILESASTNQTSMYLCASSTRTGSGANVLTFGAGSRLTVL.

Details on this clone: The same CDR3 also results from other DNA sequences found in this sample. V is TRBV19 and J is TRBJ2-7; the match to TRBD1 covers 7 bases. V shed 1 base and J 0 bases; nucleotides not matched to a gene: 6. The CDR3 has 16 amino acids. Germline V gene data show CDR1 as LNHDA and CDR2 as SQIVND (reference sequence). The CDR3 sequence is CASSIASGGSSYEQYF. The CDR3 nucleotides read TGTGCCAGTAGTATAGCCTCAGGGGGATCCTCCTACGAGCAGTACTTC. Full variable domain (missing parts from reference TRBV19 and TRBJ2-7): DGGITQSPKYLFRKEGQNVTLSCEQNLNHDAMYWYRQDPGQGLRLIYYSQIVNDFQKGDIAEGYSVSREKKESFPLTVTSAQKNPTAFYLCASSIASGGSSYEQYFGPGTRLTVT.

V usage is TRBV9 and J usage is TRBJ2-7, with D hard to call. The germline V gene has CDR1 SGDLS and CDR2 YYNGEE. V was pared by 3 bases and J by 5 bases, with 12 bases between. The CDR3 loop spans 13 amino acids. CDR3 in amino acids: CASSAQLWDEQYF. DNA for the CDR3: TGTGCCAGCAGCGCACAGCTATGGGACGAGCAGTACTTC.

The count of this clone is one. CDR3 amino acids: CASSLGGSLEKLFF. CDR3 DNA: TGTGCCAGCAGTTTAGGCGGCAGTCTCGAAAAACTGTTTTTT. This chain joins TRBV28 and TRBJ1-4, with no clear D. Germline values: CDR1 MDHEN, CDR2 SYDVKM. V was cut by 2 bases and J by 8 bases, with 12 bases left in between. CDR3 length equals 14 residues.

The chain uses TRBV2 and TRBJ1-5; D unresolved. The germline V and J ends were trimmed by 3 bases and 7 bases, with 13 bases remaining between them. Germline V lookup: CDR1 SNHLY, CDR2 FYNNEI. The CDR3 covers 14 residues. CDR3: CASSDASGYQPQHF. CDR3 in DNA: TGTGCCAGCAGTGACGCGTCGGGATACCAGCCCCAGCATTTT.

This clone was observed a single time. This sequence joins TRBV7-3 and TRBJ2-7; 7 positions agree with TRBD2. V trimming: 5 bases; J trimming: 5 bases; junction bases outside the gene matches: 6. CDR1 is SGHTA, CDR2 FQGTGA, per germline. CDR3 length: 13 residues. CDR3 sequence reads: CASSRREYNEQYF. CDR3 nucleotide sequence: TGTGCCAGCAGCCGGCGGGAGTACAACGAGCAGTACTTC. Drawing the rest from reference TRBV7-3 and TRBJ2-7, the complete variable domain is GAGVSQTPSNKVTEKGKYVELRCDPISGHTALYWYRQSLGQGPEFLIYFQGTGAADDSGLPNDRFFAVRPEGSVSTLKIQRTERGDSAVYLCASSRREYNEQYFGPGTRLTVT.

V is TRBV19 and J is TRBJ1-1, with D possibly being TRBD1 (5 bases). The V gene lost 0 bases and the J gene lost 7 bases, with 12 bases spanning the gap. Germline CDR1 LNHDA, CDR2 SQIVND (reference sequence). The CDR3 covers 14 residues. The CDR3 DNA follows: TGTGCCAGTAGTATAGAAAAACGGGGCGGTGAAGCTTTCTTT. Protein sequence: CASSIEKRGGEAFF.

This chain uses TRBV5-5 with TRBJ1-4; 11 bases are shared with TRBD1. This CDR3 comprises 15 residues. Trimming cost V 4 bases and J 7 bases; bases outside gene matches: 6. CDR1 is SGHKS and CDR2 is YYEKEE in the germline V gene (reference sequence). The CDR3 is CASSPRGTGGEKLFF. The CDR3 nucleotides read TGTGCCAGCAGCCCTAGGGGGACAGGGGGTGAAAAACTGTTTTTT.

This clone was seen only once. The CDR3 DNA reads TGTGCCAGCAGCCCAGGGGGCACACATCAGCCCCAGCATTTT. Residues: CASSPGGTHQPQHF. The chain carries TRBV7-2 and TRBJ1-5; 8 bases line up with TRBD1. Germline values: CDR1 SGHTA, CDR2 FQGNSA. Losses at the gene ends were 5 bases for V and 5 bases for J; bases not matched to a gene: 5. This CDR3 spans 14 amino acids.

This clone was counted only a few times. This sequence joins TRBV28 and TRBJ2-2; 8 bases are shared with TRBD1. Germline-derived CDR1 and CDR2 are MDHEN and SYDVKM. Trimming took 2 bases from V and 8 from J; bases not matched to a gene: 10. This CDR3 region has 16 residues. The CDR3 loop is CASSLQGAVRAGELFF. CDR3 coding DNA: TGTGCCAGCAGTTTACAGGGGGCGGTTCGTGCGGGGGAGCTGTTTTTT.

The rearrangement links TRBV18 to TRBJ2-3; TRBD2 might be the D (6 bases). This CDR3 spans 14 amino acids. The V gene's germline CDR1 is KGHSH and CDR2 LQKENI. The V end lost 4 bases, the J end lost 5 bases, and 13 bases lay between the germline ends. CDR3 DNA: TGTGCCAGCTCACTCCGGGGGATAGGAGATACGCAGTATTTT. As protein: CASSLRGIGDTQYF.

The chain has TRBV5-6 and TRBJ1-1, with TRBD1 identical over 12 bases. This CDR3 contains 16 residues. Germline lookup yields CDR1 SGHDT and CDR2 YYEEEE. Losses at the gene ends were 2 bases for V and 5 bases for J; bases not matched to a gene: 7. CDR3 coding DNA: TGTGCCAGCAGCTTCCGGGACAGGGGGCCGTGGACTGAAGCTTTCTTT. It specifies CASSFRDRGPWTEAFF.

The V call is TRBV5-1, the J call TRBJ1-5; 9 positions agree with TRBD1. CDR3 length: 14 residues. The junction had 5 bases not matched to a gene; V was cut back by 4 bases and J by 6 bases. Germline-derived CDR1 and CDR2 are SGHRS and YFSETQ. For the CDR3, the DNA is TGCGCCAGCAGCCCCGGGACAGGGAGTCAGCCCCAGCATTTT. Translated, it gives CASSPGTGSQPQHF. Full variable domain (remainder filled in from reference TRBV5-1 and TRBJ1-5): KAGVTQTPRYLIKTRGQQVTLSCSPISGHRSVSWYQQTPGQGLQFLFEYFSETQRNKGNFPGRFSGRQFSNSRSEMNVSTLELGDSALYLCASSPGTGSQPQHFGDGTRLSIL.

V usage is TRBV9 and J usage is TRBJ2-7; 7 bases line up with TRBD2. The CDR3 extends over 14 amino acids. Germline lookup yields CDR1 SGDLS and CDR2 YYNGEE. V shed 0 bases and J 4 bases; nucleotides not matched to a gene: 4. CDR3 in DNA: TGTGCCAGCAGCGTAGGAGGGAGGGCATACGAGCAGTACTTC. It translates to CASSVGGRAYEQYF. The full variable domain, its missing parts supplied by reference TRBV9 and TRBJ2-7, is DSGVTQTPKHLITATGQRVTLRCSPRSGDLSVYWYQQSLDQGLQFLIQYYNGEERAKGNILERFSAQQFPDLHSELNLSSLELGDSALYFCASSVGGRAYEQYFGPGTRLTVT.

This CDR3 reads CASSLVRQGTQYF. CDR3 nucleotides: TGTGCCAGCAGTTTAGTTCGCCAGGGTACGCAGTATTTT. The chain links TRBV27 to TRBJ2-3; TRBD1 might be the D (5 bases). Trimming shortened V by 2 bases and J by 8 bases, and 11 bases separated the two germline ends. Germline V gene data show CDR1 as MNHEY and CDR2 as SMNVEV (reference sequence). The CDR3 has 13 amino acids.

CDR3 amino acids: CASSEQSGGQETQYF. CDR3 nucleotides: TGTGCCAGCAGTGAACAGTCAGGGGGACAGGAGACCCAGTACTTC. The rearrangement links TRBV6-4 to TRBJ2-5; TRBD1 agrees at 7 bases. Unmatched junction bases numbered 9, after V lost 3 bases and J lost 5 bases. The CDR3 is 15 residues long. CDR1 is MRHNA and CDR2 is SNTAGT in the germline V gene.

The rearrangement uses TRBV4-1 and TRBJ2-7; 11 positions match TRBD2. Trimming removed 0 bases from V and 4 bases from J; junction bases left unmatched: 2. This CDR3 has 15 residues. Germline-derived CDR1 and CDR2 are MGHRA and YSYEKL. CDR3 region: CASSQDTSGSYEQYF. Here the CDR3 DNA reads TGCGCCAGCAGCCAAGATACTAGCGGGAGTTACGAGCAGTACTTC.